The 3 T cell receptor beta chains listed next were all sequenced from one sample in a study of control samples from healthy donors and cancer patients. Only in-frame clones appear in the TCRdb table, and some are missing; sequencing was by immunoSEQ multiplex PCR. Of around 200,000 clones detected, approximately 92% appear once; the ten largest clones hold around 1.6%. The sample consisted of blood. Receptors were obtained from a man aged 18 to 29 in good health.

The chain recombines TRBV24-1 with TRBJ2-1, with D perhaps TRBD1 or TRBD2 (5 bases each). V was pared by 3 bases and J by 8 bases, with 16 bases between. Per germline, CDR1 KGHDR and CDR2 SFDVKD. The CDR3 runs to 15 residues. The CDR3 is CATSDRRDPLYEQFF. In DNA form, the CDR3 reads TGTGCCACCAGTGATCGAAGGGACCCCCTTTATGAGCAGTTCTTC.

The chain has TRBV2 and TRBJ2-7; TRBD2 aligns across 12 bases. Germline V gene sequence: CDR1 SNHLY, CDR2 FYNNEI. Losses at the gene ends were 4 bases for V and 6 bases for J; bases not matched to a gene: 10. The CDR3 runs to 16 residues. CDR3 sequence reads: CASSARPGTSGPEQYF. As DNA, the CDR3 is TGTGCCAGCAGTGCTCGCCCCGGGACTAGCGGGCCCGAGCAGTACTTC.

CDR3: CASSLDRASNGYTF. The DNA of the CDR3 is TGTGCCAGCAGCTTGGATAGGGCCTCCAATGGCTACACCTTC. This chain joins TRBV5-4 and TRBJ1-2, with D hard to call. CDR3 length: 14 amino acids. Trimming pared 0 bases from V and 6 bases from J, leaving 12 bases between. CDR1 and CDR2 from the germline V gene are SGHNT and YYREEE (reference sequence).